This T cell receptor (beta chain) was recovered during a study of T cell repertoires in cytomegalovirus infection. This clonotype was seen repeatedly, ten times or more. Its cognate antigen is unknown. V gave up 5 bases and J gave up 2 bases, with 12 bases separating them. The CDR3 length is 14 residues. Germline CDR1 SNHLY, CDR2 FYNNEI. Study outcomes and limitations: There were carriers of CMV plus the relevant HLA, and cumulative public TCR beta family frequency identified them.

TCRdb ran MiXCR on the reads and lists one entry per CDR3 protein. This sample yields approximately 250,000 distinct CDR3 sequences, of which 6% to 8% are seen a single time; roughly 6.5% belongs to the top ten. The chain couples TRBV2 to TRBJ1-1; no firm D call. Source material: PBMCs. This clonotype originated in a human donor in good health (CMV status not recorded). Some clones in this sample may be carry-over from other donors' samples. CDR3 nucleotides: TGTGCCAGCAGTCAAAGGACGGGAAACACTGAAGCTTTCTTT. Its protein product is CASSQRTGNTEAFF. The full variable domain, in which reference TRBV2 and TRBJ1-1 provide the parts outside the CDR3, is EPEVTQTPSHQVTQMGQEVILRCVPISNHLYFYWYRQILGQKVEFLVSFYNNEISEKSEIFDDQFSVERPDGSNFTLKIRSTKLEDSAMYFCASSQRTGNTEAFFGQGTRLTVV.